These T cell receptor beta chains were read from a single sample in a study of control samples from healthy donors and cancer patients. Using immunoSEQ multiplex PCR, the repertoire was profiled, and TCRdb retains in-frame clones only, with some absent. The data contain around 150,000 clones, 89% of them singletons. Sequencing was performed on blood. The receptors shown here come from a man aged 25 to 40 in good health. Both conserved end residues are part of each CDR3. A D gene is named only where the DNA matches it firmly. Not every row has a clone size; where given, it reads once, few, many or a size class.

TRBJ2-2 TRBD1 TRBV19 . CASSIGTGGGSNTGELFF TGTGCCAGTAGTATCGGGACAGGGGGCGGATCGAACACCGGGGAGCTGTTTTTT
TRBJ2-7 . TRBV6-1 . CASSETRSEQYF TGTGCCAGCAGTGAGACTAGGAGCGAGCAGTACTTC
TRBJ1-1 . TRBV20-1 . CSASPAGASLGNTEAFF TGCAGTGCTAGTCCGGCAGGGGCGTCGCTTGGGAACACTGAAGCTTTCTTT
TRBJ2-2 . TRBV4-1 . CASSQVISRELVGELFF TGCGCCAGCAGCCAAGTAATCTCGAGGGAGTTAGTCGGGGAGCTGTTTTTT
TRBJ2-5 TRBD1 TRBV10-3 . CAISDFQGEKETQYF TGTGCCATCAGTGACTTCCAGGGGGAAAAGGAGACCCAGTACTTC
TRBJ1-2 TRBD1 TRBV28 . CASSQSPGRGFYGYTF TGTGCCAGCAGCCAAAGCCCGGGCAGGGGGTTCTATGGCTACACCTTC
TRBJ2-2 TRBD2 TRBV3-1/TRBV3-2 . CASSHFLRGGTGELFF TGTGCCAGCAGCCACTTCTTGCGGGGGGGCACCGGGGAGCTGTTTTTT
TRBJ2-7 TRBD1 TRBV3-1/TRBV3-2 . CASSRWDREWEQYF TGTGCCAGCAGCCGGTGGGACAGGGAGTGGGAGCAGTACTTC
TRBJ2-5 TRBD2 TRBV11-2 . CASSLEYRGGRETQYF TGTGCCAGCAGCTTAGAATATCGGGGGGGGCGGGAGACCCAGTACTTC
TRBJ1-3 . TRBV2 . CASSEIPAGGNTIYF TGTGCCAGCAGTGAAATACCAGCGGGGGGAAACACCATATATTTT
TRBJ1-2 . TRBV5-4 . CASSLDVQGYGYTF TGTGCCAGCAGCTTGGATGTACAGGGCTATGGCTACACCTTC
TRBJ2-7 . TRBV10-1 . CASGTPGTPYEQYF TGCGCCAGTGGTACCCCCGGGACACCCTACGAGCAGTACTTC
TRBJ1-2 . TRBV13 . CASSLEQGRYGYTF TGTGCCAGCAGCTTAGAACAGGGACGATATGGCTACACCTTC
TRBJ1-2 . TRBV25-1 many CASSESGPDYGYTF TGTGCCAGCAGTGAATCGGGTCCAGACTATGGCTACACCTTC
TRBJ2-5 . TRBV30 . CAWSVEAGRETQYF TGTGCCTGGAGTGTAGAGGCGGGGCGGGAGACCCAGTACTTC
TRBJ2-7 . TRBV6-2/TRBV6-3 . CASRYLASSYEQYF TGTGCCAGCAGGTACCTAGCTTCCTCCTACGAGCAGTACTTC
TRBJ1-2 . TRBV7-2 . CASSLAPINYGYTF TGTGCCAGCAGCTTAGCGCCCATAAACTATGGCTACACCTTC
TRBJ2-2 . TRBV6-2/TRBV6-3 . CASSYLMAGSDGELFF TGTGCCAGCAGTTACCTGATGGCGGGGAGCGACGGGGAGCTGTTTTTT
TRBJ2-1 . TRBV6-4 few CASSPEGYNEQFF TGTGCCAGCAGCCCGGAGGGGTACAATGAGCAGTTCTTC
TRBJ2-7 . TRBV25-1 . CASSEPSSYEQYF TGTGCCAGCAGTGAACCCTCTAGCTACGAGCAGTACTTC
TRBJ1-1 TRBD1 TRBV5-4 . CASSSGTGYEAFF TGTGCCAGCAGCTCCGGGACAGGCTATGAAGCTTTCTTT
TRBJ1-2 TRBD1 TRBV14 few CASSYSGGGGYTF TGTGCCAGCAGCTACTCAGGGGGAGGGGGCTACACCTTC
TRBJ2-1 TRBD2 TRBV15 . CATSRDSISAGGPRVQFF TGTGCCACCAGCAGAGATAGTATATCAGCGGGGGGCCCCCGGGTGCAGTTCTTC
TRBJ2-5 . TRBV7-9 . CASSHFNGGETQYF TGTGCCAGCAGCCACTTCAATGGGGGAGAGACCCAGTACTTC
TRBJ2-1 TRBD1 TRBV6-4 . CASSDGQESNEQFF TGTGCCAGCAGTGATGGACAGGAAAGCAATGAGCAGTTCTTC
TRBJ1-2 . TRBV24-1 . CATSDLRGGYTF TGTGCCACCAGTGATTTACGGGGTGGCTACACCTTC
TRBJ1-5 TRBD1 TRBV11-1 once CASSLRDRNQPQHF TGTGCCAGCAGTCTCCGGGACAGAAATCAGCCCCAGCATTTT
TRBJ2-1 TRBD2 TRBV20-1 . CSASFERGAPNEQFF TGCAGTGCTAGTTTTGAGCGGGGGGCACCCAATGAGCAGTTCTTC
TRBJ2-7 . TRBV6-5 . CASSYSGDFSYEQYF TGTGCCAGCAGTTACTCAGGGGATTTCTCCTACGAGCAGTACTTC
TRBJ1-3 . TRBV6-6 . CASTISGNTIYF TGTGCCAGCACTATATCGGGGAACACCATATATTTT